This entry describes one T cell receptor (beta chain). There is no known antigen for this receptor. Base qualities are not provided; no much larger clone lies one nucleotide away. The data are from a study of T cell responses to AZD1222 COVID-19 vaccine (dated by TCRdb to 2020 to 2023). With respect to the entire study: Because spike-specific TCR depth and breadth did not differ between the two schedules, AZD1222 recipients who got a second dose at roughly 4 weeks were pooled with those who got a second dose at roughly 12 weeks. A total of more than 230 trial participants underwent TCR sequencing, of whom 207 had received two doses of AZD1222 and approximately 26 had received two doses of the MenACWY control vaccine. Trial participants were enrolled into age subgroups of 18-55, 56-69 and 70-plus years, which contained about 160, 30 and 59 TCR-sequenced participants, respectively. What the work shows at the level of the full study, not this receptor alone: After two AZD1222 doses, both the breadth and the depth of spike-specific TCRs were significantly higher than at day 0 and than in MenACWY recipients. Because no samples from the day 14 peak response were available, repertoires could be characterized only after the peak T cell response. Most participants were white British and females outnumbered males, and the authors suggested that clonal diversity may have been underestimated. Epitopes outside the regions mutated in the B.1.351 and B.1.1.7 variants were reportedly recognized by nearly half of the unique spike-specific TCRs. The 56-69-year group was small, and its depth increase did not reach significance, likely because of low power. Conclusions about previously exposed vaccinees were limited because only six AZD1222 recipients were SARS-CoV-2 seropositive at baseline. The vaccine-associated CD4 TCRs covered the entire spike protein, and the dominant responses fell in regions 160-218 and 743-854.

The CDR3 regions of human TCRbeta chains were subjected to immunosequencing. On the study's bioinformatics: TCRs in the repertoires were matched against a reference library of SARS-CoV-2-specific TCRs that had been generated with the MIRA antigen-specificity platform. Breadth was defined as the fraction of unique TCRs that were SARS-CoV-2-associated. Depth was defined as the fraction of total T cells that were SARS-CoV-2-associated. Using the MIRA data, each spike-specific TCR was mapped to the spike region that the TCR reacts to and placed in a CD4 or CD8 class. Log10-transformed breadth and depth values were compared by one-way ANOVA with Sidak's multiple comparisons tests. In TCRdb, the immuneACCESS table is reduced to in-frame sequences with V and J assigned. These tables do not hold every clone; where another copy was compared, an unresolved V gene accounts for under half, and the others remain unexplained. That table is the source of V, J and clone size, and D and trimming were worked out from the DNA. The sample profile shows fewer than 200,000 clones; approximately 90% of them were found once. The ten largest clones represent roughly 6% of the sample.

The CDR3 runs 11 amino acids, cysteine and phenylalanine included. The only DNA kept is the CDR3, 33 bases in frame from the first base. V and J lose 6 bases and 8 bases, and a span of 10 bases separates them. The sample's time point label, in plain terms: baseline before first vaccination. Samples from vaccinated people were obtained from the UK trials COV001 and COV002, which included a single-blind randomized controlled phase 2/3 trial of AZD1222 (ChAdOx1 nCoV-19) in healthy adults. For TCRbeta chain sequencing, PBMC samples were collected from trial participants at day 0 and at day 28 after the second dose.

Sequences were derived from peripheral blood, sampled on day 0 of AZD1222 vaccination. The source of this sequence is an adult in good health. The chain uses TRBV12-3 or TRBV12-4 and TRBJ1-2; the D gene cannot be resolved reliably. Here is the DNA: TGTGCCAGCAGGCTCAGCGGAGGCTACACCTTC. This sequence encodes CASRLSGGYTF.